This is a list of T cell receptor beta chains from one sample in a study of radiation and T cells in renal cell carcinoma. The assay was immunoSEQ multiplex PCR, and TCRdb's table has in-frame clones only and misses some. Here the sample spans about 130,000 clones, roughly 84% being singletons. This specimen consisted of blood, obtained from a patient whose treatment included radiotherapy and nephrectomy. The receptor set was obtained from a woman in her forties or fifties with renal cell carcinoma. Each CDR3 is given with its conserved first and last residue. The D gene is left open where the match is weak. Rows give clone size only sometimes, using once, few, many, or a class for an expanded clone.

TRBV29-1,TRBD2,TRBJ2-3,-,CSVVAGSSGAGDTQYF,TGCAGCGTTGTGGCGGGGTCTAGCGGGGCCGGAGATACGCAGTATTTT
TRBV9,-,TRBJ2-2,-,CASSRSRDTGELFF,TGTGCCAGCAGCCGCAGTCGGGACACCGGGGAGCTGTTTTTT
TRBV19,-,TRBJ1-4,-,CASSQTRATNEKLFF,TGTGCCAGTAGCCAAACAAGAGCAACTAATGAAAAACTGTTTTTT
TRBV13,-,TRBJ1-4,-,CASSLGLGGTEKLFF,TGTGCCAGCAGCTTAGGCCTGGGGGGTACTGAAAAACTGTTTTTT
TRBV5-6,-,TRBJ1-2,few,CASSSLAAPLIANYGYTF,TGTGCCAGCAGCTCCCTAGCGGCACCTCTTATAGCTAACTATGGCTACACCTTC
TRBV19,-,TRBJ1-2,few,CASSQLVQQIYGYTF,TGTGCCAGTAGTCAATTGGTACAGCAAATCTATGGCTACACCTTC
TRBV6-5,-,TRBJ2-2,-,CASNLRINTGELFF,TGTGCCAGCAATTTACGGATTAACACCGGGGAGCTGTTTTTT
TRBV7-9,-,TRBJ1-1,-,CASSLADTTPLAFF,TGTGCCAGCAGCTTAGCGGACACCACCCCCTTAGCTTTCTTT
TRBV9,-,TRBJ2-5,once,CASSVTSTGGTQYF,TGTGCCAGCAGCGTTACTAGTACCGGGGGGACCCAGTACTTC
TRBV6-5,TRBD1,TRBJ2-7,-,CASSPTGTGSIEQYF,TGTGCCAGCAGCCCTACCGGGACAGGGTCTATCGAGCAGTACTTC
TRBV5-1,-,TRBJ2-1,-,CASSVGGGYNEQFF,TGCGCCAGCAGCGTCGGGGGCGGGTACAATGAGCAGTTCTTC
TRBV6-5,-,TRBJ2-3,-,CASSYGRGDTQYF,TGTGCCAGCAGTTACGGACGGGGGGATACGCAGTATTTT
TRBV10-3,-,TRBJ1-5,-,CAISEHREPPGSAQHF,TGTGCCATCAGTGAACACAGGGAACCTCCAGGATCAGCCCAGCATTTT
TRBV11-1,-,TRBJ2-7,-,CASSLSRQTSYEQYF,TGTGCCAGCAGCCTCTCCAGACAGACCTCCTACGAGCAGTACTTC
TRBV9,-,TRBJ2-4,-,CASSVEAGGTGGNIQYF,TGTGCCAGCAGCGTAGAAGCTGGGGGGACGGGCGGAAACATTCAGTACTTC
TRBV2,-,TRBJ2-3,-,CASSEANFRLSRTDTQYF,TGTGCCAGCAGTGAAGCGAACTTCAGGCTATCGCGCACAGATACGCAGTATTTT
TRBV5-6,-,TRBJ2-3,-,CASSWDASTDTQYF,TGTGCCAGCAGCTGGGACGCCAGCACAGATACGCAGTATTTT
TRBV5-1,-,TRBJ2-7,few,CASSLGHRDTTYEQYF,TGCGCCAGCAGCTTGGGTCACCGGGACACTACCTACGAGCAGTACTTC
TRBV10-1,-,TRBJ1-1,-,CASSDSFGEGAFF,TGCGCCAGCAGTGATTCTTTCGGGGAAGGGGCTTTCTTT
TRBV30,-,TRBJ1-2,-,CAWSGLPGQPRMSGYTF,TGTGCCTGGAGTGGGTTACCGGGTCAGCCACGGATGAGTGGCTACACCTTC
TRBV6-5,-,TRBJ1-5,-,CASRPTGSGGQPQHF,TGTGCCAGCAGGCCAACAGGTTCCGGCGGTCAGCCCCAGCATTTT